The entry below describes one T cell receptor (beta chain). This entry is derived from a study of blood T cell repertoires in COVID-19. Study-wide context: Some COVID-19 samples were acute and others convalescent; all came from the United States, Italy and Spain. PBMCs, B-cell-depleted T cells, or T cells provided the cDNA or gDNA that made up the material.

This CDR3 contains 15 residues. Germline loops: CDR1 SGHRS, CDR2 YFSETQ. V shed 0 bases and J 4 bases; nucleotides not matched to a gene: 6. In the original workflow: Amplification of reference gene primers provided the estimated nucleated cell counts. The protocol was immunoSEQ multiplex PCR, while the TCRdb copy is restricted to in-frame clones and leaves out a portion. V and J calls plus clone size are reproduced from that table; the DNA served to infer D and trimming. The table shows about 140,000 clones, with approximately 89% occurring only once. This chain links TRBV5-1 with TRBJ1-1; TRBD1 matches 7 bases. The sequence came from a man in his 60s with active or convalescent COVID-19. The sample taken for sequencing was peripheral blood. The CDR3 nucleotides read TGCGCCAGCAGCTTGGTGGCAGGGGGAGGCACTGAAGCTTTCTTT. This encodes CASSLVAGGGTEAFF.